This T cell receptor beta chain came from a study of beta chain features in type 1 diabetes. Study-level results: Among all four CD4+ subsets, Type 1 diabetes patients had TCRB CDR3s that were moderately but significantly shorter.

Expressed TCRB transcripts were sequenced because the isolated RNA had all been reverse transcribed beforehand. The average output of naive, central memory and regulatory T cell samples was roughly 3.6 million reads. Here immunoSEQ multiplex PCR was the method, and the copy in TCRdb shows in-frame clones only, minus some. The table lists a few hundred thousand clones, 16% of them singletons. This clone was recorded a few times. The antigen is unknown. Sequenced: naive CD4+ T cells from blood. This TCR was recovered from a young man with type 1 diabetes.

The CDR3 region is CASSEAGLQMNTEAFF. The CDR3 coding sequence is TGTGCCAGCAGTGAAGCGGGTTTGCAGATGAACACTGAAGCTTTCTTT. The chain has TRBV25-1 and TRBJ1-1; unclear D gene. The CDR3 loop spans 16 amino acids. V was clipped by 2 bases and J by 0 bases, with 13 bases between them. The germline gives CDR1 MGHDK, CDR2 SYGVNS.